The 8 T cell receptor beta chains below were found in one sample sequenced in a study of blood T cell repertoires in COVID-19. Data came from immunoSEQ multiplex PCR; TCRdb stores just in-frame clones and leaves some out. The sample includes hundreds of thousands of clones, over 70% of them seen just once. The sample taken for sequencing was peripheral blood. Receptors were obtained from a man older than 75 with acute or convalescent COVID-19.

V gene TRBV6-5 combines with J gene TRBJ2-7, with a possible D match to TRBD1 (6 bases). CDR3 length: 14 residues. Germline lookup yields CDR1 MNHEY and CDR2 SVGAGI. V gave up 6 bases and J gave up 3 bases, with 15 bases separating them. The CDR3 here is CASRPGQGHYEQYF. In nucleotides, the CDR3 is TGTGCCAGCAGGCCGGGACAAGGCCACTACGAGCAGTACTTC.

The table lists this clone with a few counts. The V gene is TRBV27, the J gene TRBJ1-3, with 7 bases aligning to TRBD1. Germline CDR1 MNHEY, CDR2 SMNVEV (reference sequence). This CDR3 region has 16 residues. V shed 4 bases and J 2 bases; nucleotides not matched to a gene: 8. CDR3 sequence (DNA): TGTGCCAGCAGTTCGACAGGGATACGTACTGGAAACACCATATATTTT. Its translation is CASSSTGIRTGNTIYF.

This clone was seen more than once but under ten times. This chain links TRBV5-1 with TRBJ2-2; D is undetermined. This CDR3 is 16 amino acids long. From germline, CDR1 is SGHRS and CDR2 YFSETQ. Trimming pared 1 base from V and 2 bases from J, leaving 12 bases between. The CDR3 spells CASSLFPGDNTGELFF. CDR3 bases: TGCGCCAGCAGCTTGTTTCCCGGAGATAACACCGGGGAGCTGTTTTTT.

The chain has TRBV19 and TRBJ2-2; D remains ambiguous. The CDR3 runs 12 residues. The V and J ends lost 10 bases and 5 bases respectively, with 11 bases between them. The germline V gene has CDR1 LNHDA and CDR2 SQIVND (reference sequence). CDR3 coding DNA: TGTGCCACATGCCAGAAAACCGGGGAGCTGTTTTTT. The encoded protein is CATCQKTGELFF.

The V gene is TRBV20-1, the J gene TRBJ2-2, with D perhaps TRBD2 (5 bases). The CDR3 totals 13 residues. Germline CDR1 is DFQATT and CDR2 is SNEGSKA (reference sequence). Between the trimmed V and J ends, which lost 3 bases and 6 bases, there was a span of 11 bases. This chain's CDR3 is CSASLPRAGELFF. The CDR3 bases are TGCAGTGCTAGTCTTCCGAGGGCCGGGGAGCTGTTTTTT.

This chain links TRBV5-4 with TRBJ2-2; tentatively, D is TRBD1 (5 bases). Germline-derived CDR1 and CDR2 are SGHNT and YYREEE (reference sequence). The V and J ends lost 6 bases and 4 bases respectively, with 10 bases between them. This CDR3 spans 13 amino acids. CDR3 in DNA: TGTGCCAGCACCCGGCAGGGCACCGGGGAGCTGTTTTTT. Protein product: CASTRQGTGELFF.

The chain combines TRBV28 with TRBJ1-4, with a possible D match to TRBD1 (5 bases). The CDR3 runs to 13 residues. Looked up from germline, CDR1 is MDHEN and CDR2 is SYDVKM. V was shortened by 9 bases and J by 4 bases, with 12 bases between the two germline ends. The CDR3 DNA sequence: TGTGCCAGTAAATTAGGGGTTAATGAAAAACTGTTTTTT. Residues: CASKLGVNEKLFF.

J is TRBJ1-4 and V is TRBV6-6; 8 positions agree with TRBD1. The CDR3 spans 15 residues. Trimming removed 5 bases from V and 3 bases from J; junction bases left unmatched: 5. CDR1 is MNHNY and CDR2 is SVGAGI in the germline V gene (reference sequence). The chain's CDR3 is CASSHGQGSNEKLFF. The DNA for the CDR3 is TGTGCCAGCAGTCATGGACAGGGATCTAATGAAAAACTGTTTTTT.